One and the same sample provided the 27 T cell receptor beta chains below, sequenced in a study of cytomegalovirus exposure and HLA in healthy donors (dated by TCRdb to 2017 to 2019). Library preparation employed the immunoSEQ multiplex PCR assay. The multiplex PCR relied on a mix of 60 forward primers for TCR Vbeta segments and 13 reverse primers for TCR Jbeta segments. TCRdb took this table from immuneACCESS and kept in-frame rearrangements with V and J called. Such tables lack part of the clones; where checked against another copy, unresolved V genes explain under half of the gap, and the rest is unexplained. A total of about 130,000 clones appear in this sample, about 83% of them only once. Jointly, the top ten make up roughly 3.5% of the sample. The sample consisted of PBMCs. Receptor source: a woman aged 40 to 49 in good health and CMV-seropositive.

The chain is built from TRBV19 and TRBJ1-2, with D maybe TRBD1 (6 bases). The CDR3 loop spans 12 amino acids. V gave up 8 bases and J gave up 1 base, with 8 bases separating them. Germline lookup yields CDR1 LNHDA and CDR2 SQIVND (reference sequence). DNA for the CDR3: TGTGCCAGTGGACAGTTTAACTATGGCTACACCTTC. Translation: CASGQFNYGYTF.

V gene TRBV19 combines with J gene TRBJ1-5, with D possibly matching TRBD1 (5 bases). Trimming took off 0 bases at V and 0 bases at J, with 12 bases between the two ends. The germline CDR1 and CDR2 sequences are LNHDA and SQIVND (reference sequence). The CDR3 consists of 17 residues. CDR3 nucleotide sequence: TGTGCCAGTAGTATAGATGGGAGGAGGGGTAGCAATCAGCCCCAGCATTTT. Its translation: CASSIDGRRGSNQPQHF.

The rearrangement uses TRBV25-1 and TRBJ2-2; TRBD1 aligns across 8 bases. The CDR3 is 16 residues long. Germline lookup yields CDR1 MGHDK and CDR2 SYGVNS. Trimming cost V 4 bases and J 2 bases; bases outside gene matches: 6. The chain's CDR3 is CASSADRGENTGELFF. In DNA, the CDR3 is TGTGCCAGCAGTGCCGACAGGGGCGAAAACACCGGGGAGCTGTTTTTT.

V is TRBV30 and J is TRBJ2-5, with a weak D call TRBD1 (6 bases). V lost 8 bases, J lost 6 bases, and 22 bases lay in between. From germline, CDR1 is GTSNPN and CDR2 SVGIG (reference sequence). This CDR3 contains 14 residues. This CDR3 is CAVHRDASGKTQYF. The CDR3 coding sequence is TGTGCCGTCCACAGGGACGCCTCGGGAAAGACCCAGTACTTC.

The gene calls are TRBV4-1 and TRBJ1-1; 7 nucleotides agree with TRBD1. The CDR3 runs 17 residues. V was pared by 3 bases and J by 0 bases, with 10 bases of the junction left unmatched. Per germline, CDR1 MGHRA and CDR2 YSYEKL. The CDR3 reads CASSHDPSDRVNTEAFF. The CDR3 DNA follows: TGCGCCAGCAGCCATGACCCATCAGACAGGGTGAACACTGAAGCTTTCTTT.

The chain uses TRBV5-1 and TRBJ2-5; 8 bases agree with TRBD1. Losses at the gene ends were 0 bases for V and 5 bases for J; bases not matched to a gene: 6. Germline assignment: CDR1 SGHRS and CDR2 YFSETQ. The CDR3 sequence is 15 residues long. The CDR3 protein is CASSLEGQGLETQYF. CDR3 DNA sequence: TGCGCCAGCAGCTTGGAAGGACAGGGCCTGGAGACCCAGTACTTC.

This clone was seen just once. The chain employs TRBV7-8 and TRBJ1-4; 11 bases agree with TRBD1. CDR3 length: 14 amino acids. Germline-derived CDR1 and CDR2 are SGHVS and FQNEAQ. The V gene end was trimmed by 6 bases and the J gene end by 10 bases; junction bases not matched to a gene: 7. The CDR3 here is CASSRTGGGGKLFF. DNA of the CDR3: TGTGCCAGCAGTAGGACAGGGGGCGGTGGAAAACTGTTTTTT.

The gene calls are TRBV7-2 and TRBJ2-7; 8 bases map to TRBD1. This CDR3 has 17 residues. Trimming took 1 base from V and 1 from J; bases not matched to a gene: 9. Germline CDR1 is SGHTA and CDR2 is FQGNSA. CDR3: CASSLVRGQGPSYEQYF. In DNA form, the CDR3 reads TGTGCCAGCAGCTTAGTTAGAGGACAGGGACCTTCCTACGAGCAGTACTTC.

This clone was detected only a few times. The J gene is TRBJ1-1, the V gene TRBV15, with D possibly TRBD1 on 6 matching bases. Germline CDR1 reads LNHNV; CDR2 reads YYDKDF (reference sequence). Trimming stripped 4 bases from V and 7 bases from J, with 16 bases between. This CDR3 spans 14 amino acids. CDR3 in amino acids: CATSNLGGADEAFF. DNA of the CDR3: TGTGCCACCAGCAACCTGGGGGGGGCGGATGAAGCTTTCTTT.

The rearrangement joins TRBV27 to TRBJ2-7; 9 bases map to TRBD2. The V segment lost 2 bases and the J segment 1 base; nucleotides outside the gene matches: 3. Germline CDR1 reads MNHEY; CDR2 reads SMNVEV (reference sequence). There are 15 residues in the CDR3. Here the CDR3 DNA reads TGTGCCAGCAGTTTAAGGCTAGCGGGATCCTACGAGCAGTACTTC. The encoded protein is CASSLRLAGSYEQYF.

V is TRBV7-2 and J is TRBJ2-4, with 11 bases matching TRBD2. In germline, CDR1 is SGHTA, CDR2 FQGNSA. The CDR3 loop spans 17 amino acids. V shed 3 bases and J 0 bases; nucleotides not matched to a gene: 4. CDR3 sequence reads: CASSFPGLAVAKNIQYF. The CDR3, as DNA: TGTGCCAGCAGCTTCCCGGGACTAGCGGTAGCCAAAAACATTCAGTACTTC.

The table lists this clone with a count of one. The rearrangement joins TRBV6-4 to TRBJ1-2; possibly TRBD1 for D (6 bases). V was pared by 4 bases and J by 5 bases, with 17 bases between. The CDR3 consists of 15 residues. CDR1 and CDR2 (germline): MRHNA, SNTAGT. Here the CDR3 reads CASSAAPTGFYGYTF. Written as DNA, the CDR3 is TGTGCCAGCAGTGCGGCCCCGACAGGCTTTTATGGCTACACCTTC.

The rearrangement uses TRBV25-1 and TRBJ1-4; the D is unclear. Germline assignment: CDR1 MGHDK and CDR2 SYGVNS. This CDR3 contains 14 residues. Deletions cut 6 bases from V and 3 bases from J, with 11 bases between. This CDR3 reads CASSDAGANEKLFF. The DNA of the CDR3 is TGTGCCAGCAGCGATGCTGGAGCTAATGAAAAACTGTTTTTT. The complete variable domain, with remaining parts taken from reference TRBV25-1 and TRBJ1-4, reads EADIYQTPRYLVIGTGKKITLECSQTMGHDKMYWYQQDPGMELHLIHYSYGVNSTEKGDLSSESTVSRIRTEHFPLTLESARPSHTSQYLCASSDAGANEKLFFGSGTQLSVL.

This clone was counted only a few times. V is TRBV7-2 and J is TRBJ2-1; 7 bases are a match to TRBD1. Unmatched junction bases numbered 7, after V lost 5 bases and J lost 12 bases. Germline V gene lookup returns CDR1 SGHTA and CDR2 FQGNSA. This CDR3 has 12 residues. The CDR3 loop is CASSRDRVGQFF. The CDR3 DNA follows: TGTGCCAGCAGCCGCGACAGGGTTGGGCAGTTCTTC.

The chain joins TRBV7-6 to TRBJ2-1; 13 bases align to TRBD2. Germline assignment: CDR1 SGHVS and CDR2 FNYEAQ. The CDR3 has 17 residues. Trimming took 3 bases from V and 2 from J; bases not matched to a gene: 4. CDR3: CASSLGLAGTAYNEQFF. The CDR3 bases are TGTGCCAGCAGCTTGGGACTAGCGGGAACTGCCTACAATGAGCAGTTCTTC.

The chain joins TRBV27 to TRBJ1-2; D is ambiguous. The CDR3 sequence is 12 residues long. Germline V gene data show CDR1 as MNHEY and CDR2 as SMNVEV (reference sequence). V lost 5 bases to trimming and J lost 4 bases, with 8 bases between them. The CDR3 DNA follows: TGTGCCAGCAGTACTGGAGGCTATGGCTACACCTTC. Translating gives CASSTGGYGYTF.

The chain has TRBV9 and TRBJ2-3, with no clear D. The CDR3 runs 15 residues. V lost 0 bases to trimming and J lost 6 bases, with 14 bases between them. Per the germline V gene, CDR1 is SGDLS and CDR2 is YYNGEE. In DNA, the CDR3 is TGTGCCAGCAGCGTAGAAGCGCCGGCCGGGGATACGCAGTATTTT. Translation: CASSVEAPAGDTQYF.

This clone was observed once. An end of the junction does not agree with germline; a read error may underlie this. This chain joins TRBV30 and TRBJ1-2, with D possibly TRBD1 on 6 matching bases. CDR3 size: 15 residues. CDR1 GTSNPN and CDR2 SVGIG come from the germline V gene (reference sequence). The CDR3 protein is CARRGRGRPFYGYTF. DNA for the CDR3: TGTGCCCGGAGGGGGAGGGGACGCCCCTTCTATGGCTACACCTTC.

J is TRBJ2-7 and V is TRBV19; TRBD1 aligns across 11 bases. The germline V gene encodes CDR1 LNHDA and CDR2 SQIVND (reference sequence). This CDR3 has 14 amino acids. V was clipped by 7 bases and J by 4 bases; unmatched bases: 6. This CDR3 is CASNSGQGVYEQYF. In nucleotides, the CDR3 is TGTGCCAGTAACTCGGGACAGGGGGTTTACGAGCAGTACTTC.

J is TRBJ1-1 and V is TRBV28; D is ambiguous. The CDR3 is 14 amino acids. V was trimmed by 6 bases and J by 0 bases, leaving 11 bases between them. CDR1 MDHEN and CDR2 SYDVKM come from the germline V gene. Here the CDR3 DNA reads TGTGCCAGCAGACTCCCCTGGTTGAACACTGAAGCTTTCTTT. This sequence encodes CASRLPWLNTEAFF.

This clone has more than one count but fewer than ten. The junction and the germline gene differ at one end; a read error may be behind it. The V and J genes are TRBV11-2 and TRBJ1-2; D might be TRBD1 (6 bases). CDR1 SGHAT and CDR2 FQNNGV come from the germline V gene. The CDR3 length is 13 residues. CDR3: CASSLTGRSSIAF. In DNA form, the CDR3 reads TGTGCCAGCAGCCTAACAGGGAGATCATCTATTGCCTTC.

J is TRBJ2-2 and V is TRBV15; unclear D gene. CDR3 length equals 14 residues. V lost 4 bases, J lost 4 bases, and 10 bases lay in between. Germline V gene sequence: CDR1 LNHNV, CDR2 YYDKDF (reference sequence). CDR3 sequence reads: CATSTRVSTGELFF. The CDR3 region has the DNA TGTGCCACCAGCACCCGTGTTAGCACCGGGGAGCTGTTTTTT.

The genes are TRBV27 and TRBJ2-1, with D tentatively TRBD2 (6 bases). Germline loops: CDR1 MNHEY, CDR2 SMNVEV (reference sequence). Trimming stripped 6 bases from V and 3 bases from J, with 21 bases between. The length of the CDR3 is 17 residues. The CDR3 coding sequence is TGTGCCAGCAGACCTATCCCTAGGGACTGGGTCTACAATGAGCAGTTCTTC. Translation: CASRPIPRDWVYNEQFF.

A single count supports this clone. The chain links TRBV27 to TRBJ1-5; 8 bases align to TRBD1. Unmatched junction bases numbered 7, after V lost 6 bases and J lost 3 bases. Germline assignment: CDR1 MNHEY and CDR2 SMNVEV (reference sequence). CDR3 length: 15 amino acids. The CDR3 spells CASRTGQDVNQPQHF. The CDR3 DNA reads as TGTGCCAGCAGAACGGGACAGGATGTCAATCAGCCCCAGCATTTT.

The genes are TRBV18 and TRBJ2-1; 8 bases map to TRBD2. Looked up from germline, CDR1 is KGHSH and CDR2 is LQKENI. Unmatched junction bases numbered 9, after V lost 6 bases and J lost 8 bases. This CDR3 comprises 14 residues. The CDR3 loop reads CASSPSGRDYEQFF. The CDR3 bases are TGTGCCAGCTCCCCTAGCGGGCGAGACTATGAGCAGTTCTTC.

The V call is TRBV27, the J call TRBJ1-2, with D possibly being TRBD1 (6 bases). The V and J ends lost 6 bases and 8 bases respectively, with 22 bases between them. From germline, CDR1 is MNHEY and CDR2 SMNVEV (reference sequence). This CDR3 contains 15 residues. DNA for the CDR3: TGTGCCAGCAGCCAAGGGGGGGTCGGGGCAGAGGGCTACACCTTC. Protein sequence: CASSQGGVGAEGYTF.

The chain is built from TRBV4-2 and TRBJ2-5, with TRBD2 matching 8 bases. The germline V gene encodes CDR1 LGHNA and CDR2 YNFKEQ. Trimming at V came to 2 bases and at J to 2 bases, leaving 10 bases not matched to a gene. This CDR3 is built from 17 residues. CDR3: CASSQISGGDTQETQYF. As DNA, the CDR3 is TGTGCCAGCAGCCAAATTTCGGGGGGGGACACACAAGAGACCCAGTACTTC.